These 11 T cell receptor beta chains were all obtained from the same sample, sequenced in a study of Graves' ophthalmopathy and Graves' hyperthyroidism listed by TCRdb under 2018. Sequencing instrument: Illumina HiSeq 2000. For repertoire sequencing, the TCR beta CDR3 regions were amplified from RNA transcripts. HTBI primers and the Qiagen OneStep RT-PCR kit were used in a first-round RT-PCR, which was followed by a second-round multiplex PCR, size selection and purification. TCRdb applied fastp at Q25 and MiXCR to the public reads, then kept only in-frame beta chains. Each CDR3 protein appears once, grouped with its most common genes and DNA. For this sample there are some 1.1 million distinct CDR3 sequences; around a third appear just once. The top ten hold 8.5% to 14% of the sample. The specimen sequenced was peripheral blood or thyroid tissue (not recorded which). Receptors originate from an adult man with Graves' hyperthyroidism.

The CDR3 here is CSVVRTGWSEQYF. The CDR3 coding sequence is TGCAGCGTAGTCCGGACAGGGTGGAGCGAGCAGTACTTC. The J gene is TRBJ2-7, the V gene TRBV29-1; TRBD1 matches at 8 bases. The CDR3 sequence is 13 residues long. Germline CDR1 is SQVTM and CDR2 is ANQGSEA. V shed 6 bases, J shed 6 bases, and the junction held 10 bases outside the gene matches.

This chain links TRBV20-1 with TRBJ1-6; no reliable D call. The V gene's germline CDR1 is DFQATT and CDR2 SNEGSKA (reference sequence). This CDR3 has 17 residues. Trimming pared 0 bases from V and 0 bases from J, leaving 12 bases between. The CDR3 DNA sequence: TGCAGTGCTAGAGATCCAAGGAGCCACTCCTATAATTCACCCCTCCACTTT. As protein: CSARDPRSHSYNSPLHF.

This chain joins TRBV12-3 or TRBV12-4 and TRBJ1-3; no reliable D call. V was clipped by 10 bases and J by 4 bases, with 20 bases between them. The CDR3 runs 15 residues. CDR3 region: CATQSPQVKGNTIYF. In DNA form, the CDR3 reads TGTGCCACCCAAAGTCCCCAAGTGAAAGGAAACACCATATATTTT.

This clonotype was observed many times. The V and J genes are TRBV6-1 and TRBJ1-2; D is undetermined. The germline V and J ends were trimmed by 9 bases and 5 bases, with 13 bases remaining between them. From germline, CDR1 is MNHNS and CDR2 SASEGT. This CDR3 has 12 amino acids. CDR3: CASRLSVYGYTF. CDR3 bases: TGTGCCAGTCGGCTTTCGGTTTATGGCTACACCTTC.

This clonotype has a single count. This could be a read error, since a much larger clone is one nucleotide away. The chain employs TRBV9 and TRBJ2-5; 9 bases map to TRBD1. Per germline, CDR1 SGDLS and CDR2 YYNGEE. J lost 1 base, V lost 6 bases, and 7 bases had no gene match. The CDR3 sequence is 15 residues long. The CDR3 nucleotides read TGTGCCAGCACCGCGGGACAGGGCCTCCAAGAGACCCAGTACTTC. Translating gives CASTAGQGLQETQYF.

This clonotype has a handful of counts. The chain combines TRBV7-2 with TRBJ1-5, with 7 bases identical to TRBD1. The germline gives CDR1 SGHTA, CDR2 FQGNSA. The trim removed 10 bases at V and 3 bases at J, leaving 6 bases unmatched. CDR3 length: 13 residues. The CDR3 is CATGTVYNQPQHF. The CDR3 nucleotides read TGTGCCACCGGGACAGTCTACAATCAGCCCCAGCATTTT.

The CDR3 loop is CASSAQGKGYTF. In DNA form, the CDR3 reads TGTGCCAGCAGTGCACAGGGGAAGGGTTACACCTTC. This chain uses TRBV7-8 with TRBJ1-2; 7 bases are a match to TRBD1. Germline CDR1 is SGHVS and CDR2 is FQNEAQ. The V and J ends lost 6 bases and 11 bases, in that order; junction bases with no gene match: 9. The CDR3 loop spans 12 amino acids.

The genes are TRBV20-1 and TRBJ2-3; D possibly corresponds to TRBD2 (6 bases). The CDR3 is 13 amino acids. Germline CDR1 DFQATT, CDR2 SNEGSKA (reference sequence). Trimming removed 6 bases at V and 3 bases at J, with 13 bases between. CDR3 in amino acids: CSAPGLTTDTQYF. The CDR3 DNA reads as TGCAGTGCCCCGGGACTGACGACAGATACGCAGTATTTT.

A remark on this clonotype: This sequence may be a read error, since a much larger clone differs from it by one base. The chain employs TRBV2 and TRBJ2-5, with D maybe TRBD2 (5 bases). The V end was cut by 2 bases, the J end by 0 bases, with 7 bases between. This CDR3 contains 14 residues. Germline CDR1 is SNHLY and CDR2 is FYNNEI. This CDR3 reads CASSERGNQETQYF. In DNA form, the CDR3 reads TGTGCCAGCAGTGAACGGGGTAACCAAGAGACCCAGTACTTC. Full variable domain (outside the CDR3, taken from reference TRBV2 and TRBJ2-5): EPEVTQTPSHQVTQMGQEVILRCVPISNHLYFYWYRQILGQKVEFLVSFYNNEISEKSEIFDDQFSVERPDGSNFTLKIRSTKLEDSAMYFCASSERGNQETQYFGPGTRLLVL.

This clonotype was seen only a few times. DNA of the CDR3: TGCAGCGTTGCCACAGGAGGGACAGATACGCAGTATTTT. Translated, it gives CSVATGGTDTQYF. This chain uses TRBV29-1 with TRBJ2-3, with D perhaps TRBD2 (6 bases). This CDR3 has 13 residues. Germline assignment: CDR1 SQVTM and CDR2 ANQGSEA. Trimming cost V 4 bases and J 3 bases, with 11 bases left between them.

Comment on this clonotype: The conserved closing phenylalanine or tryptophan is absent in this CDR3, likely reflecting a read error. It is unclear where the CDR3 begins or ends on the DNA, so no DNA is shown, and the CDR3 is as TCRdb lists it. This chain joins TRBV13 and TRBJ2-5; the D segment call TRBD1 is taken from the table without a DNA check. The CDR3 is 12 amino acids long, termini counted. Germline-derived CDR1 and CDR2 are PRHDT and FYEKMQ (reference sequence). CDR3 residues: CASSLEGRGQNY.